This is a list of T cell receptor beta chains from one sample in a study of response to subunit inactivated influenza vaccine. MiXCR was run by TCRdb on the RT-PCR reads, yielding one entry per CDR3 protein. The sample lists roughly 760,000 distinct CDR3 sequences, about 20% occurring once. The source was PBMCs from blood, collected 5 to 6 days after vaccination. Every receptor here comes from a man between 45 and 60 years old who received an inactivated influenza vaccine. The CDR3 runs from the conserved cysteine through the conserved F or W. Fields, in order: D gene, J gene, clone size, V gene, CDR3 DNA, CDR3 protein. A D gene is named only where the DNA matches it firmly. For some rows the clone size is stated as once, few or many, or as a class when expanded; others skip it.

d_call: NA; j_call: TRBJ2-7; clone_size: NA; v_call: TRBV20-1; cdr3_nt: TGCAGTGCCGCCGGCCGACGAGAGCAGTACTTC; cdr3_aa: CSAAGRREQYF
d_call: NA; j_call: TRBJ2-3; clone_size: few; v_call: TRBV27; cdr3_nt: TGTGCCAGCAGTTTATCCCTGCGGGGGCCGCTGCTCACAGATACGCAGTATTTT; cdr3_aa: CASSLSLRGPLLTDTQYF
d_call: NA; j_call: TRBJ1-3; clone_size: NA; v_call: TRBV5-1; cdr3_nt: TGCGCCAGCAGCTTGAGTTTGGCAGGCTCTGGAAACACCATATATTTT; cdr3_aa: CASSLSLAGSGNTIYF
d_call: NA; j_call: TRBJ1-2; clone_size: few; v_call: TRBV7-8; cdr3_nt: TGTGCCAGCAGCCCCAGGGGAGCCCTCTATGGCTACACCTTC; cdr3_aa: CASSPRGALYGYTF
d_call: TRBD2; j_call: TRBJ2-1; clone_size: few; v_call: TRBV12-3/TRBV12-4; cdr3_nt: TGTGCCAGCAGTCAACCCTTACGGGGGGGGACCAATGAGCAGTTCTTC; cdr3_aa: CASSQPLRGGTNEQFF
d_call: TRBD1; j_call: TRBJ1-6; clone_size: NA; v_call: TRBV11-2; cdr3_nt: TGTGCCAGCAGCGTCCGGGACAGGGTCAACTCACCCCTCCACTTT; cdr3_aa: CASSVRDRVNSPLHF
d_call: NA; j_call: TRBJ1-1; clone_size: NA; v_call: TRBV4-2; cdr3_nt: TGTGCCAGCAGCCAGGCGCAGGGAGACACTGAAGCTTTCTTT; cdr3_aa: CASSQAQGDTEAFF
d_call: NA; j_call: TRBJ2-1; clone_size: few; v_call: TRBV6-2/TRBV6-3; cdr3_nt: TGTGCCAGCAGTTACTTACCGGGGAACAGGGGGCTTAGCGGGGAGACATCCTACAATGAGCAGTTCTTC; cdr3_aa: CASSYLPGNRGLSGETSYNEQFF
d_call: NA; j_call: TRBJ2-3; clone_size: many; v_call: TRBV11-1; cdr3_nt: TGTGCCAGCAGCCGGATCGCAGATACGCAGTATTTT; cdr3_aa: CASSRIADTQYF
d_call: NA; j_call: TRBJ2-7; clone_size: many; v_call: TRBV6-5; cdr3_nt: TGTGCCAGCAGTTACGCGAGAGGATACGAGCAGTACTTC; cdr3_aa: CASSYARGYEQYF
d_call: TRBD1; j_call: TRBJ1-1; clone_size: NA; v_call: TRBV7-9; cdr3_nt: TGTGCCAGCAGCTTAGCATGGGACAGGAACACTGAAGCTTTCTTT; cdr3_aa: CASSLAWDRNTEAFF
d_call: TRBD2; j_call: TRBJ2-5; clone_size: NA; v_call: TRBV20-1; cdr3_nt: TGCAGTAGGTCTAGCGGGACCCAAGAGACCCAGTACTTC; cdr3_aa: CSRSSGTQETQYF
d_call: NA; j_call: TRBJ2-7; clone_size: many; v_call: TRBV7-3; cdr3_nt: TGTGCCAGCAGCTTAGAGGCTAGCAGCTACGAGCAGTACTTC; cdr3_aa: CASSLEASSYEQYF
d_call: NA; j_call: TRBJ2-7; clone_size: few; v_call: TRBV28; cdr3_nt: TGTGCCAGCAGTTTTGGGGGACCTACCTCCCACGAGCAGTACTTC; cdr3_aa: CASSFGGPTSHEQYF
d_call: TRBD1; j_call: TRBJ2-7; clone_size: NA; v_call: TRBV10-3; cdr3_nt: TGTGCCATCAGTGAGTCGACAGGGGGATTTTACGAGCAGTACTTC; cdr3_aa: CAISESTGGFYEQYF
d_call: NA; j_call: TRBJ2-2; clone_size: few; v_call: TRBV18; cdr3_nt: TGTGCCAGCTCACCACTAATTCCTCAGGGGTCGAACACCGGGGAGCTGTTTTTT; cdr3_aa: CASSPLIPQGSNTGELFF
d_call: NA; j_call: TRBJ2-6; clone_size: few; v_call: TRBV25-1; cdr3_nt: TGTGCCAGCAGCCAGGGAATGGCAGGGGCCAACGTCCTGACTTTC; cdr3_aa: CASSQGMAGANVLTF
d_call: TRBD2; j_call: TRBJ2-5; clone_size: NA; v_call: TRBV7-9; cdr3_nt: TGTGCCAGCAGCTTAGCGGGGTCGGGAGGATTGGAGACCCAGTACTTC; cdr3_aa: CASSLAGSGGLETQYF
d_call: TRBD2; j_call: TRBJ2-5; clone_size: few; v_call: TRBV15; cdr3_nt: TGTGCCACCAGCAGAGGGACTAGCGTACAAGAGACCCAGTACTTC; cdr3_aa: CATSRGTSVQETQYF
d_call: NA; j_call: TRBJ2-1; clone_size: few; v_call: TRBV24-1; cdr3_nt: TGTGCCACCAGTGAATCCGGGACGGTCAATGAGCAGTTCTTC; cdr3_aa: CATSESGTVNEQFF
d_call: NA; j_call: TRBJ1-2; clone_size: NA; v_call: TRBV10-3; cdr3_nt: TGTGCCACCGGGGACTTGGACAGCTATGGCTACACCTTC; cdr3_aa: CATGDLDSYGYTF
d_call: TRBD1; j_call: TRBJ1-2; clone_size: few; v_call: TRBV15; cdr3_nt: TGTGCCACCAGCAAGACAGGGGGCGCTTACTATGGCTACACCTTC; cdr3_aa: CATSKTGGAYYGYTF
d_call: TRBD2; j_call: TRBJ2-1; clone_size: NA; v_call: TRBV15; cdr3_nt: TGTGCCACCAGCCCAGAACTAGCGGGAATTTACAATGAGCAGTTCTTC; cdr3_aa: CATSPELAGIYNEQFF
d_call: TRBD2; j_call: TRBJ2-1; clone_size: NA; v_call: TRBV4-2; cdr3_nt: TGTGCCAGCAGCCAAGTGGGGACTAGCGGCGCCGCTGAGGAGCAGTTCTTC; cdr3_aa: CASSQVGTSGAAEEQFF
d_call: TRBD1; j_call: TRBJ2-1; clone_size: NA; v_call: TRBV9; cdr3_nt: TGTGCCAGCAGCGCAGGGGGTTACAATGAGCAGTTCTTC; cdr3_aa: CASSAGGYNEQFF
d_call: NA; j_call: TRBJ2-7; clone_size: few; v_call: TRBV29-1; cdr3_nt: TGCAGCGTAGCAGGGTCCTACGAGCAGTACTTC; cdr3_aa: CSVAGSYEQYF
d_call: NA; j_call: TRBJ2-4; clone_size: few; v_call: TRBV20-1; cdr3_nt: TGCAGTGCGGAAGGGGAGGCCAAAAACATTCAGTACTTC; cdr3_aa: CSAEGEAKNIQYF
d_call: NA; j_call: TRBJ2-1; clone_size: few; v_call: TRBV3-1; cdr3_nt: TGTGCCAGCAGCCAAGATTACCAGGTTCTTGAGCAGTTCTTC; cdr3_aa: CASSQDYQVLEQFF
d_call: NA; j_call: TRBJ2-1; clone_size: NA; v_call: TRBV20-1; cdr3_nt: TGCAGTGCTCGAGGGTGGGGGGACAATGAGCAGTTCTTC; cdr3_aa: CSARGWGDNEQFF
d_call: NA; j_call: TRBJ2-5; clone_size: many; v_call: TRBV6-2/TRBV6-3; cdr3_nt: TGTGCCAGCAAACTTAGGGAGGAGACCCAGTACTTC; cdr3_aa: CASKLREETQYF
d_call: TRBD2; j_call: TRBJ2-5; clone_size: once; v_call: TRBV5-1; cdr3_nt: TGCGCCAGCAGCTTGACTAGCGGGAGGGAGGTCCAAGAGACCCAGTACTTC; cdr3_aa: CASSLTSGREVQETQYF
d_call: TRBD2; j_call: TRBJ2-1; clone_size: many; v_call: TRBV28; cdr3_nt: TGTGCCAGCAGTAACCCTAGCGGGGGGAACAATGAGCAGTTCTTC; cdr3_aa: CASSNPSGGNNEQFF
d_call: NA; j_call: TRBJ2-1; clone_size: NA; v_call: TRBV14; cdr3_nt: TGTGCCAGCAGCCTCCCGTCCCCCTATGAGCAGTTCTTC; cdr3_aa: CASSLPSPYEQFF
d_call: TRBD2; j_call: TRBJ2-1; clone_size: NA; v_call: TRBV7-2; cdr3_nt: TGTGCCAGCAGCTTAAGGGCTAGCGGGGGGGCCACCTACAATGAGCAGTTCTTC; cdr3_aa: CASSLRASGGATYNEQFF